The rows below give T cell receptor beta chains drawn from one sample of a study of blood T cell repertoires in COVID-19. TCRdb's copy holds only in-frame clones and misses some; the assay was immunoSEQ multiplex PCR. The profile shows under 350,000 clones, approximately 90% of them singletons. Sequenced material: peripheral blood. All receptors derive from a man between 18 and 29 years old with active or convalescent COVID-19. Each CDR3 is given with its conserved first and last residue. D genes are given only for firm matches. Rows may omit the clone size; those that give it use once, few, many or a size class.

cdr3_length	v_call	d_call	clone_size	j_call	cdr3_aa	cdr3_nt
14	TRBV4-1	-	-	TRBJ1-6	CASSQNTNNSPLHF	TGCGCCAGCAGCCAAAATACAAATAATTCACCCCTCCACTTT
12	TRBV2	-	-	TRBJ2-5	CAKATGGETQYF	TGTGCCAAGGCAACTGGAGGAGAGACCCAGTACTTC
11	TRBV20-1	-	-	TRBJ1-2	CSARVVDGYTF	TGCAGTGCTAGAGTCGTCGATGGCTACACCTTC
15	TRBV27	-	once	TRBJ2-7	CASSLAPTDFYEQYF	TGTGCCAGCAGTTTAGCCCCGACAGACTTCTACGAGCAGTACTTC
14	TRBV5-4	-	-	TRBJ1-1	CASSHPATTGVAFF	TGTGCCAGCAGCCATCCCGCGACCACCGGGGTAGCTTTCTTT
15	TRBV28	-	-	TRBJ1-4	CASRIGTGSTEKLFF	TGTGCCAGCAGGATAGGAACAGGAAGTACTGAAAAACTGTTTTTT
13	TRBV6-4	-	-	TRBJ2-2	CASSDSEWGELFF	TGTGCCAGCAGTGACTCGGAGTGGGGGGAGCTGTTTTTT
15	TRBV4-2	-	-	TRBJ2-1	CASSPRGLSSNEQFF	TGTGCCAGCAGCCCGCGGGGGCTATCCTCTAATGAGCAGTTCTTC
14	TRBV12-5	-	once	TRBJ2-5	CASGLGPAQETQYF	TGTGCTAGTGGCTTGGGGCCAGCGCAAGAGACCCAGTACTTC
14	TRBV2	-	-	TRBJ2-7	CATLGGTEFGEQYF	TGTGCCACCCTGGGCGGGACAGAGTTTGGGGAGCAGTACTTC
14	TRBV3-1/TRBV3-2	-	-	TRBJ2-5	CASSSTRVAETQYF	TGTGCCAGCAGCTCCACGCGGGTGGCAGAGACCCAGTACTTC
16	TRBV19	-	-	TRBJ1-2	CASSIGSKQPNYGYTF	TGTGCCAGTAGTATAGGGTCAAAGCAACCTAACTATGGCTACACCTTC
12	TRBV30	-	-	TRBJ1-2	CAWTLSNYGYTF	TGTGCCTGGACCCTTAGCAACTATGGCTACACCTTC
14	TRBV29-1	-	-	TRBJ2-1	CSVEKSGTYNEQFF	TGCAGCGTTGAAAAGAGCGGAACCTACAATGAGCAGTTCTTC
15	TRBV19	-	-	TRBJ1-2	CASSIAYASNYGYTF	TGTGCCAGTAGTATAGCGTACGCGAGTAACTATGGCTACACCTTC
12	TRBV5-1	-	-	TRBJ2-7	CASSPGIYEQYF	TGCGCCAGCAGCCCCGGGATTTACGAGCAGTACTTC
11	TRBV7-2	-	-	TRBJ2-7	CASSPNYEQYF	TGTGCCAGCAGCCCCAACTACGAGCAGTACTTC
13	TRBV2	-	-	TRBJ1-1	CASNAGADTEAFF	TGTGCCAGCAACGCGGGCGCGGATACTGAAGCTTTCTTT
15	TRBV6-5	-	-	TRBJ2-1	CASSPRRGSYNEQFF	TGTGCCAGCAGTCCCCGTCGGGGTTCCTACAATGAGCAGTTCTTC
17	TRBV11-3	TRBD2	once	TRBJ2-1	CASSSRTSGRGYNEQFF	TGTGCCAGCAGCTCCCGGACTAGCGGGAGAGGTTACAATGAGCAGTTCTTC
12	TRBV9	-	-	TRBJ2-1	CASSVTAYEQFF	TGTGCCAGCAGCGTAACAGCCTACGAGCAGTTCTTC
15	TRBV5-4	TRBD2	-	TRBJ2-2	CASSPSGANTGELFF	TGTGCCAGCAGCCCTAGCGGGGCGAACACCGGGGAGCTGTTTTTT
15	TRBV7-2	TRBD2	-	TRBJ2-7	CASSYGTSPSYEQYF	TGTGCCAGCAGCTATGGGACTAGTCCGAGCTACGAGCAGTACTTC
14	TRBV6-5	TRBD1	-	TRBJ1-4	CASKNWDREEKLFF	TGTGCCAGCAAGAATTGGGACAGGGAAGAAAAACTGTTTTTT
14	TRBV2	TRBD1	-	TRBJ2-7	CASRDRDSSYEQYF	TGTGCCAGCAGAGACCGGGACAGTTCCTACGAGCAGTACTTC
17	TRBV7-8	-	-	TRBJ1-6	CASSLVASGSYNSPLHF	TGTGCCAGCAGCTTAGTCGCTTCGGGATCCTATAATTCACCCCTCCACTTT
15	TRBV6-5	TRBD2	few	TRBJ2-3	CASSPSGGRTDTQYF	TGTGCCAGCAGCCCCTCGGGGGGGCGGACAGATACGCAGTATTTT
16	TRBV4-3	TRBD2	-	TRBJ2-7	CASSQEASGRSYEQYF	TGCGCCAGCAGCCAAGAAGCTAGCGGGAGATCCTACGAGCAGTACTTC
14	TRBV5-1	-	-	TRBJ2-3	CASSKRASTDTQYF	TGCGCCAGCAGTAAGCGAGCCTCCACAGATACGCAGTATTTT
14	TRBV28	TRBD2	-	TRBJ2-3	CASTRGGSGDTQYF	TGTGCCAGCACCCGGGGGGGGTCAGGGGATACGCAGTATTTT
15	TRBV11-3	TRBD2	-	TRBJ2-7	CASSPTSGRIYEQYF	TGTGCCAGCAGCCCAACTAGCGGGAGAATCTACGAGCAGTACTTC
17	TRBV5-1	TRBD2	-	TRBJ2-2	CASKASSGGANTGELFF	TGCGCCAGCAAAGCGTCTAGCGGGGGCGCGAACACCGGGGAGCTGTTTTTT
13	TRBV7-9	-	-	TRBJ1-4	CASSRGAVEKLFF	TGTGCCAGCAGCCGTGGGGCAGTTGAAAAACTGTTTTTT
15	TRBV6-1	-	-	TRBJ1-2	CASSEVRGVDGGYTF	TGTGCCAGCAGTGAAGTTCGGGGAGTCGATGGTGGCTACACCTTC
13	TRBV4-1	TRBD1	-	TRBJ1-1	CASSLDRAAEAFF	TGCGCCAGCAGCCTAGACAGGGCCGCTGAAGCTTTCTTT
12	TRBV30	-	-	TRBJ2-3	CAWSSSTDTQYF	TGTGCCTGGAGTTCTAGCACAGATACGCAGTATTTT
18	TRBV10-1	TRBD2	-	TRBJ2-1	CASSESMGLAGGKNEQFF	TGCGCCAGCAGTGAGTCGATGGGACTAGCGGGGGGGAAGAATGAGCAGTTCTTC